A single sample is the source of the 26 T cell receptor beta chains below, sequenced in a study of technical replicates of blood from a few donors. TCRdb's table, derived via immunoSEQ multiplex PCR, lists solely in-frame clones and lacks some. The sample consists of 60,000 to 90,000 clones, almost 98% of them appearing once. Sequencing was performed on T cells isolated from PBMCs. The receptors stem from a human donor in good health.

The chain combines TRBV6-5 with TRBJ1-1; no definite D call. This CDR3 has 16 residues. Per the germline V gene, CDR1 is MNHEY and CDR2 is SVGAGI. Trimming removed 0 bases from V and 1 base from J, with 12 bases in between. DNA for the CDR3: TGTGCCAGCAGTTACTCACCCGGACTGGAGAACACTGAAGCTTTCTTT. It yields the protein CASSYSPGLENTEAFF.

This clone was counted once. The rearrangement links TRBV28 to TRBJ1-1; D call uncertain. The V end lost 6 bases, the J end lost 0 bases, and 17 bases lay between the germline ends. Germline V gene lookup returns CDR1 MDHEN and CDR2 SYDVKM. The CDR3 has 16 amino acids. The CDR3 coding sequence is TGTGCCAGCAGAAACCCAGGTCGAGGGCTGAACACTGAAGCTTTCTTT. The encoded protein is CASRNPGRGLNTEAFF. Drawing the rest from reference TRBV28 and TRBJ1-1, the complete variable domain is DVKVTQSSRYLVKRTGEKVFLECVQDMDHENMFWYRQDPGLGLRLIYFSYDVKMKEKGDIPEGYSVSREKKERFSLILESASTNQTSMYLCASRNPGRGLNTEAFFGQGTRLTVV.

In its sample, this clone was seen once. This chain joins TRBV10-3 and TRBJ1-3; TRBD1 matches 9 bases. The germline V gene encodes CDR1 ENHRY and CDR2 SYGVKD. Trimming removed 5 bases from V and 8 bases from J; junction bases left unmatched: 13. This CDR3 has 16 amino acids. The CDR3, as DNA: TGTGCCATCAGTAACGCCGGGACAGGGTCGCCGTACACCATATATTTT. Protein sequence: CAISNAGTGSPYTIYF.

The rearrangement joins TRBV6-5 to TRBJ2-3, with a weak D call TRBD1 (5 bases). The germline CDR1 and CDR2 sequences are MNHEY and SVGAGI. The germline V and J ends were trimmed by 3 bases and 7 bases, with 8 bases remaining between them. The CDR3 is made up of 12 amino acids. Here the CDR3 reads CASSYSGNTQYF. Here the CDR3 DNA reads TGTGCCAGCAGTTATTCAGGGAATACGCAGTATTTT.

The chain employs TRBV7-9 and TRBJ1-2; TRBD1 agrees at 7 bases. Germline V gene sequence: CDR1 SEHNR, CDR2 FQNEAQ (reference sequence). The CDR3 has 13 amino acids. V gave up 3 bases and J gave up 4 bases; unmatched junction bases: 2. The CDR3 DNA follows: TGTGCCAGCAGCTTCCGGGACAGCTATGGCTACACCTTC. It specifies CASSFRDSYGYTF.

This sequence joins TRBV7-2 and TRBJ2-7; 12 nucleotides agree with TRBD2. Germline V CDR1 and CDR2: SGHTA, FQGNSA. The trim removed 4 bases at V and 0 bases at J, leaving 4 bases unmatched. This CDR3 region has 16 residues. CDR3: CASSSRTSGISYEQYF. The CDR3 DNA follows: TGTGCCAGCAGCTCGCGGACTAGCGGGATCTCCTACGAGCAGTACTTC.

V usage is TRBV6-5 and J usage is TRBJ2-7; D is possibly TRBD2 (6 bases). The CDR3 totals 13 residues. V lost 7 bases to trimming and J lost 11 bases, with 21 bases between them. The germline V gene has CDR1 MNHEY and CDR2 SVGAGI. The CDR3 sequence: CASNHKGWGVEYF. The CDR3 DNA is TGTGCCAGCAATCATAAGGGGTGGGGGGTCGAGTACTTC.

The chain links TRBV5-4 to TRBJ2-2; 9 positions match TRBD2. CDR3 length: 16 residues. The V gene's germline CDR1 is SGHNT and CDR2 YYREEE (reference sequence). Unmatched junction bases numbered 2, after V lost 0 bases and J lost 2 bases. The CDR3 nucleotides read TGTGCCAGCAGCTTGGGACTAGCGGCCAACACCGGGGAGCTGTTTTTT. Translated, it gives CASSLGLAANTGELFF. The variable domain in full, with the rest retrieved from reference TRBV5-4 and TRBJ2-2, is ETGVTQSPTHLIKTRGQQVTLRCSSQSGHNTVSWYQQALGQGPQFIFQYYREEENGRGNFPPRFSGLQFPNYSSELNVNALELDDSALYLCASSLGLAANTGELFFGEGSRLTVL.

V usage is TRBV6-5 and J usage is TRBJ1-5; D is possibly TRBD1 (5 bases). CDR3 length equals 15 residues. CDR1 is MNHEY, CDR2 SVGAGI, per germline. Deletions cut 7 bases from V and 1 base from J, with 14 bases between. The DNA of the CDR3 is TGTGCCAGCAAGATCCAGGGCGTGAGCAATCAGCCCCAGCATTTT. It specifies CASKIQGVSNQPQHF.

CDR3 sequence (DNA): TGTGCCAGCAGTCAAACACGACAGGCCTACGAGCAGTACTTC. Amino acids: CASSQTRQAYEQYF. The V and J genes are TRBV6-5 and TRBJ2-7; D may be TRBD1 (6 bases). The CDR3 is made up of 14 amino acids. V lost 5 bases to trimming and J lost 2 bases, with 13 bases between them. Germline V gene lookup returns CDR1 MNHEY and CDR2 SVGAGI.

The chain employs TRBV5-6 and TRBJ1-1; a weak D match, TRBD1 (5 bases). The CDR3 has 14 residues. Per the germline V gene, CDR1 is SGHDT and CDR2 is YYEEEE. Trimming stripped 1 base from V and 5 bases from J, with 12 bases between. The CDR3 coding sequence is TGTGCCAGCAGCTTGAAAGGGGCGGGAACTGAAGCTTTCTTT. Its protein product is CASSLKGAGTEAFF.

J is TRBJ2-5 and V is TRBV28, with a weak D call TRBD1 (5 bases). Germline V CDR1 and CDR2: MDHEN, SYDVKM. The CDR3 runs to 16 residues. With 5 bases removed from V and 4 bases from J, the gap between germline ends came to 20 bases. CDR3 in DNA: TGTGCCAGCAGTCCCTCTCCGCAGGGCGGTTTAGAGACCCAGTACTTC. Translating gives CASSPSPQGGLETQYF.

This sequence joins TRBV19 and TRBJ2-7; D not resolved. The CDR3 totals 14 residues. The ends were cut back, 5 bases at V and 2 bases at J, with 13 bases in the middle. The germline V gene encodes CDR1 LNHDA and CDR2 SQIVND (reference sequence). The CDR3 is CASSSARRTYEQYF. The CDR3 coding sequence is TGTGCCAGTAGTTCCGCGCGGCGGACCTACGAGCAGTACTTC.

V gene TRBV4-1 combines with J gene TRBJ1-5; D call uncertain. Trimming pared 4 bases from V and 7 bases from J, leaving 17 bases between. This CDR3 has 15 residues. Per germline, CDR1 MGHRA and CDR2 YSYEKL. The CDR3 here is CASSPILRGGQPQHF. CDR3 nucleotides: TGCGCCAGCAGCCCGATCCTCCGGGGTGGCCAGCCCCAGCATTTT.

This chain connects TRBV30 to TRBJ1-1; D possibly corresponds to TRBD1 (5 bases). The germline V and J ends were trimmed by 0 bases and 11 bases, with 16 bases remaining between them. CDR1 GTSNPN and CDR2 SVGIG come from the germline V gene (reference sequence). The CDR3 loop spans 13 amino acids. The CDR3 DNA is TGTGCCTGGAGTGTATTGGAGGGGACTGGGGCTTTCTTT. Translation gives CAWSVLEGTGAFF.

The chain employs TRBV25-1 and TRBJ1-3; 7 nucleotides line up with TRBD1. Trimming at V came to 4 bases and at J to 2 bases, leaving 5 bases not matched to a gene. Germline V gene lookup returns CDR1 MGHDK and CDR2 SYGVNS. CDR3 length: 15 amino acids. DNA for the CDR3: TGTGCCAGCAGTGGCCCCGGGACAGCTGGAAACACCATATATTTT. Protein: CASSGPGTAGNTIYF.

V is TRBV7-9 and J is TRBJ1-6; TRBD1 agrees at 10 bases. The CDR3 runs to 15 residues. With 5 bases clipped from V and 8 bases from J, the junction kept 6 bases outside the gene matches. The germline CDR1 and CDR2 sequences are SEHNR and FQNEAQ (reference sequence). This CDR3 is CASSLTGQGYSPLHF. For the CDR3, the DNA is TGTGCCAGCAGCCTTACGGGACAGGGGTATTCACCCCTCCACTTT. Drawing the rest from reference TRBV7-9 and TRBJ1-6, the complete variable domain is DTGVSQNPRHKITKRGQNVTFRCDPISEHNRLYWYRQTLGQGPEFLTYFQNEAQLEKSRLLSDRFSAERPKGSFSTLEIQRTEQGDSAMYLCASSLTGQGYSPLHFGNGTRLTVT.

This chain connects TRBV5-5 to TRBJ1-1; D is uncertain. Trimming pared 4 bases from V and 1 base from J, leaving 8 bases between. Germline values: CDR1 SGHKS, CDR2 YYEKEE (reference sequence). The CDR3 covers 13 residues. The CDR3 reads CASSRSRNTEAFF. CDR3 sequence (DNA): TGTGCCAGCAGCCGCAGTCGGAACACTGAAGCTTTCTTT.

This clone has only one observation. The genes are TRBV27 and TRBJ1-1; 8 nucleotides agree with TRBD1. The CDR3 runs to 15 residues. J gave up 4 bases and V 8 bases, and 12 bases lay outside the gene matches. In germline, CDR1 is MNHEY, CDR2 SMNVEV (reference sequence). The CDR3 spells CASAGQGGFSTEAFF. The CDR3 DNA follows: TGTGCCAGCGCAGGACAGGGAGGTTTCAGCACTGAAGCTTTCTTT.

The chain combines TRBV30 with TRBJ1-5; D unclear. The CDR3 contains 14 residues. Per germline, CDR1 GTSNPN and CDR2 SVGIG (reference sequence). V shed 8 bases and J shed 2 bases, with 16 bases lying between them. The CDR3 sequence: CAGRVSQGNQPQHF. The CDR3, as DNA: TGTGCCGGGCGGGTCAGCCAGGGCAATCAGCCCCAGCATTTT.

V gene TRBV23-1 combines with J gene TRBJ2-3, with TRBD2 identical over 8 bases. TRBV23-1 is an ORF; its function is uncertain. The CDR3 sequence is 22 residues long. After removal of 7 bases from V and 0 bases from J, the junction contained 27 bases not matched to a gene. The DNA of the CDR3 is TGCGCCAGCACCCGACCGCATCGCCCAAAGCTCACGGGAGGGAAAAGCACAGATACGCAGTATTTT. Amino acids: CASTRPHRPKLTGGKSTDTQYF.

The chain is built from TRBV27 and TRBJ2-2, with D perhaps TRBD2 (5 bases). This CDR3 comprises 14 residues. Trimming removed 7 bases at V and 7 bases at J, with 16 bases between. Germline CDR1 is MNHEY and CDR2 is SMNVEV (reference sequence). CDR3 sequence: CASTPIGVHGELFF. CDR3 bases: TGTGCCAGCACCCCAATCGGGGTCCACGGGGAGCTGTTTTTT.

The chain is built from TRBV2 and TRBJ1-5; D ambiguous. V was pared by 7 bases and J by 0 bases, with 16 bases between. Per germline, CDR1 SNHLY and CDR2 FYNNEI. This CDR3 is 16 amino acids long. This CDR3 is CASKKTELDSNQPQHF. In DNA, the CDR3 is TGTGCCAGCAAGAAAACAGAATTGGATAGCAATCAGCCCCAGCATTTT. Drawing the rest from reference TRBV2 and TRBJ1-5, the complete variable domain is EPEVTQTPSHQVTQMGQEVILRCVPISNHLYFYWYRQILGQKVEFLVSFYNNEISEKSEIFDDQFSVERPDGSNFTLKIRSTKLEDSAMYFCASKKTELDSNQPQHFGDGTRLSIL.

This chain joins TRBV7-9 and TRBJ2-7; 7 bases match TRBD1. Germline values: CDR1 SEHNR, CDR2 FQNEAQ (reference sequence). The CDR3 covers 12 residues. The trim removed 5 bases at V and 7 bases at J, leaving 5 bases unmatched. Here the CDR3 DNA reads TGTGCCAGCAGCAGTACAGGGGATGAGCAGTACTTC. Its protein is CASSSTGDEQYF.

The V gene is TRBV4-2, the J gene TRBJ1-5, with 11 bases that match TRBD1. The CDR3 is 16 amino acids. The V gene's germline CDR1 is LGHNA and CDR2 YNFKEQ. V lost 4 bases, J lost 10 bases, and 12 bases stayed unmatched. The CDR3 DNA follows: TGTGCCAGCAGCCCCACATCCTGGGACAGGGGGGTTCCCCAGCATTTT. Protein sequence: CASSPTSWDRGVPQHF.

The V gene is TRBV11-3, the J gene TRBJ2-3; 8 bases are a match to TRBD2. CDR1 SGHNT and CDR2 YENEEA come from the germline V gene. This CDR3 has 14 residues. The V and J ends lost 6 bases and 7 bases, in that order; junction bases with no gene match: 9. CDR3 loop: CASSEGLDPYTQYF. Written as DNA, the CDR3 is TGTGCCAGCAGTGAGGGACTAGACCCCTATACGCAGTATTTT.